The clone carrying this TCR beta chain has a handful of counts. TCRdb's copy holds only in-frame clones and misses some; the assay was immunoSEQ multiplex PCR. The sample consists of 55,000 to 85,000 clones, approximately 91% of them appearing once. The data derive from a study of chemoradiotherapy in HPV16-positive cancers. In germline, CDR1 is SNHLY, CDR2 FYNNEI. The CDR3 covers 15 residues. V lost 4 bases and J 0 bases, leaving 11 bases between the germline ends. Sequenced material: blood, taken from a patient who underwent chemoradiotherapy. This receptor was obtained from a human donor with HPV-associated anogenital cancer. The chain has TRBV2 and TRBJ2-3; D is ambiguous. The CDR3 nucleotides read TGTGCCAGCAGTGTGGGTGGGGTCAGCACAGATACGCAGTATTTT. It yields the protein CASSVGGVSTDTQYF.